This T cell receptor beta chain originates from a study of breast tumors, draining lymph nodes, adjacent tissues. Whole-study results and caveats: Data only fit, rather than demonstrated, lymph node origin of most tumor T cells. Tumors had less TCR diversity than lymph nodes, more than nontumor tissue. Luminal-like breast cancer showed significantly greater tumor-nontumor repertoire similarity than basal-like breast cancer did. Most tumor T cells seemingly derive from lymph node, then expand in tumor.

Breast cancer patients provided tissue from their axillary draining lymph nodes. Trimming took off 5 bases at V and 8 bases at J, with 10 bases between the two ends. This CDR3 contains 12 residues. Per the germline V gene, CDR1 is MDHEN and CDR2 is SYDVKM. This clonotype has just a few counts. Its antigen is undetermined. Each CDR3 protein is one row after TCRdb ran MiXCR on the multiplex PCR reads. Of roughly 80,000 distinct CDR3 sequences listed, roughly a fifth were seen once; the top ten hold about 2.5%. Sequencing was done on a sample of axillary lymph node tissue. The TCR originated in a female donor with breast cancer. Some clones in this sample may be carry-over from other donors' samples. The chain has TRBV28 and TRBJ2-1; D remains unclear. The CDR3, as DNA: TGTGCCAGCAGTCTGAGTCTGCATGAGCAGTTCTTC. Its translation is CASSLSLHEQFF.